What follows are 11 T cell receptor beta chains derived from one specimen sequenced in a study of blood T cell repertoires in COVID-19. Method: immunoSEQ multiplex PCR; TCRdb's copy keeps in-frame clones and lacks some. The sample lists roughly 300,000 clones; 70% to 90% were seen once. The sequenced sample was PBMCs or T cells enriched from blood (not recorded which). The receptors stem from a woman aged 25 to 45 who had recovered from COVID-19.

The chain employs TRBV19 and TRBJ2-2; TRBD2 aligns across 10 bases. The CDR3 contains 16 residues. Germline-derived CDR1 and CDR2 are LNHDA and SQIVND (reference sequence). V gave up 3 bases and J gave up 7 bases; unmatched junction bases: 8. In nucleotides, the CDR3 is TGTGCCAGTAGTATTACACTAGCGGGGACCGGCGGGGAGCTGTTTTTT. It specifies CASSITLAGTGGELFF.

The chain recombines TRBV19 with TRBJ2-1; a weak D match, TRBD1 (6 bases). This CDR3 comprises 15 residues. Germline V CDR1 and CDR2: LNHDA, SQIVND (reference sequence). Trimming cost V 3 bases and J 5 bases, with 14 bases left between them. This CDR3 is CASSIVQGSNNEQFF. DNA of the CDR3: TGTGCCAGTAGTATTGTACAGGGCTCAAACAATGAGCAGTTCTTC.

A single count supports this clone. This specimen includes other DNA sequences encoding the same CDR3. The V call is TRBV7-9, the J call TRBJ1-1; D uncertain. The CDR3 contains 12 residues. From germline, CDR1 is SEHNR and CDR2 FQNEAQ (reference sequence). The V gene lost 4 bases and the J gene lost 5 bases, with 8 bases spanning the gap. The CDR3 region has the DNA TGTGCCAGCAGCTCCCGTCGGACTGAAGCTTTCTTT. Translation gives CASSSRRTEAFF. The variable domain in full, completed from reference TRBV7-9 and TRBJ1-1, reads DTGVSQNPRHKITKRGQNVTFRCDPISEHNRLYWYRQTLGQGPEFLTYFQNEAQLEKSRLLSDRFSAERPKGSFSTLEIQRTEQGDSAMYLCASSSRRTEAFFGQGTRLTVV.

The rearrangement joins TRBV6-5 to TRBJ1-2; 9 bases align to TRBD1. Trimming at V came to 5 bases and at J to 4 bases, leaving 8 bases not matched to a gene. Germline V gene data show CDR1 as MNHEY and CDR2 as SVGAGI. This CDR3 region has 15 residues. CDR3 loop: CASSLQGAARYGYTF. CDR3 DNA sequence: TGTGCCAGCAGTCTACAGGGGGCGGCCCGCTATGGCTACACCTTC.

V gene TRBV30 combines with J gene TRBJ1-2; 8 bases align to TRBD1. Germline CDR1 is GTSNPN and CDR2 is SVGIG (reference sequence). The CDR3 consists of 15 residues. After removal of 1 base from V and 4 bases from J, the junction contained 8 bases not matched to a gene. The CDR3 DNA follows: TGTGCCTGGAGTGGTCAGGGGGCGAGGGGCTATGGCTACACCTTC. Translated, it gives CAWSGQGARGYGYTF.

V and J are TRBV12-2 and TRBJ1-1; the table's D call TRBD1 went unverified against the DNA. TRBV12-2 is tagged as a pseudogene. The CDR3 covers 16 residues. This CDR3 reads CASRLEARTGTTEAFF. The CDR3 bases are TGTGCAAGTCGCTTAGAGGCCAGAACAGGGACGACTGAAGCTTTCTTT.

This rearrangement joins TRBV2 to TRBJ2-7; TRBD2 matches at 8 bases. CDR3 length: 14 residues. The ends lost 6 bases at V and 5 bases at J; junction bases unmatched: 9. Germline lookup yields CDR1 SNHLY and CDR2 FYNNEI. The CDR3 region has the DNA TGTGCCAGCAGAGCCGGGACTAGGGAAGACGAGCAGTACTTC. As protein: CASRAGTREDEQYF.

The CDR3 region has the DNA TGTGCCAGCAGCCACAGGGGGCACGAGCAGTACTTC. Amino acids: CASSHRGHEQYF. V usage is TRBV14 and J usage is TRBJ2-7; 8 bases are a match to TRBD1. From germline, CDR1 is SGHDN and CDR2 FVKESK. CDR3 length: 12 amino acids. J lost 5 bases, V lost 3 bases, and 0 bases had no gene match.

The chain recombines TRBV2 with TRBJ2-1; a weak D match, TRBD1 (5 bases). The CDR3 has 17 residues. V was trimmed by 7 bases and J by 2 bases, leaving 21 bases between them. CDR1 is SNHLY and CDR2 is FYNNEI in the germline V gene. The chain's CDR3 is CASNRTPYKGPYNEQFF. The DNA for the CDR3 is TGTGCCAGCAACAGGACCCCCTATAAGGGCCCCTACAATGAGCAGTTCTTC. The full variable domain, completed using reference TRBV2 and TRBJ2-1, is EPEVTQTPSHQVTQMGQEVILRCVPISNHLYFYWYRQILGQKVEFLVSFYNNEISEKSEIFDDQFSVERPDGSNFTLKIRSTKLEDSAMYFCASNRTPYKGPYNEQFFGPGTRLTVL.

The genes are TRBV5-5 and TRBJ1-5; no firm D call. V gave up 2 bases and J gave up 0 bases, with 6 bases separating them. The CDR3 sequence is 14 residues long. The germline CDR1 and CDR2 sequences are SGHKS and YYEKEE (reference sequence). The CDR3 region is CASSFGYSNQPQHF. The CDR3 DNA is TGTGCCAGCAGCTTCGGGTATAGCAATCAGCCCCAGCATTTT.

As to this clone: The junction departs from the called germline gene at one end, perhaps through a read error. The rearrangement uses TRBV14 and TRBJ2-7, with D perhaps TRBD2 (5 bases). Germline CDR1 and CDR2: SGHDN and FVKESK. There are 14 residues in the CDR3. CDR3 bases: TGTGCCAGCAGTCAAGCGGCGGCTACCTACGAGCAGTACTTC. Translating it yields CASSQAAATYEQYF.